This T cell receptor beta chain was observed in a study of CD4 T cell repertoires in COVID-19. Study background: Relabeled CFSE-low cells, IL-2-expanded for 10 days, met spikes from other coronaviruses.

The CDR3 covers 14 residues. The germline V and J ends were trimmed by 7 bases and 1 base, with 14 bases remaining between them. The germline CDR1 and CDR2 sequences are SGHRS and YFSETQ. Sequencing used immunoSEQ multiplex PCR; TCRdb keeps in-frame clones, though not all of them. The sample holds approximately 75,000 clones; 83% are singletons and the top ten take roughly 0.5%. A note on this clone: Its antigen is undetermined.

Sequencing was done directly on freshly isolated, uncultured memory T cells. Study-wide results and caveats: Between roughly 6 and 25% of SARS-CoV-2 clonotypes also appeared in SARS-CoV and/or HKU1 spike cultures. Two or all three memory subsets shared several highly expanded SARS-CoV-2-reactive clonotypes.

This receptor was identified in a human donor who had COVID-19. This sample comprised CD4+ T cells from peripheral blood, obtained after recovery from COVID-19. The chain combines TRBV5-1 with TRBJ2-5; D is unclear. The CDR3 bases are TGCGCCAGCTCCAGCGAAGGGATCCAAGAGACCCAGTACTTC. This translates into CASSSEGIQETQYF.